The text below deals with one TCR beta chain. The target antigen is unknown. This sample is part of a study of identical twins. General observations from the study: There were fewer insertions in abundant cord blood beta clonotypes, but memory repertoires showed no such pattern. For monozygotic twins, models underestimated out-of-frame TCR alpha sharing. The study drew conclusions from cross-sectional statistical analysis, not from following the same donors.

Germline CDR1 is DFQATT and CDR2 is SNEGSKA (reference sequence). The CDR3 extends over 14 amino acids. Template switching, a step in the protocol, added a universal primer site, and cDNA carried unique molecular identifiers. TCRdb reprocessed the 5' RACE reads with MiXCR, giving one entry per CDR3 protein. This sample has fewer than 650,000 distinct CDR3 sequences, with about 7.6% found just once. This sample was also put to use in a study of yellow fever vaccine responses in identical twins.

The sequencing sample was made of PBMCs. This receptor was taken from a woman under 30 in good health. V usage is TRBV20-1 and J usage is TRBJ2-3, with 11 nucleotides matching TRBD2. The CDR3 nucleotides are TGCAGCCCGGGTACTAGCGGGAGAGGAGATACGCAGTATTTT. Amino acids: CSPGTSGRGDTQYF.